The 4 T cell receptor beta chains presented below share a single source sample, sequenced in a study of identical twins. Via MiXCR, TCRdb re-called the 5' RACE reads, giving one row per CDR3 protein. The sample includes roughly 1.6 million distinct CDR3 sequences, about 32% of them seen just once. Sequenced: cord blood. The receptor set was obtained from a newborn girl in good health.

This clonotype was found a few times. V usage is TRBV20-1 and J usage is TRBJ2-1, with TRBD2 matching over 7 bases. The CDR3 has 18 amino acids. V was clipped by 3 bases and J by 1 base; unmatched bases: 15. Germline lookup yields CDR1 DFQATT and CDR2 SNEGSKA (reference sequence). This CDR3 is CSASVFRRRERSYNEQFF. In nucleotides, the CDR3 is TGCAGTGCTAGTGTCTTTAGGCGGCGGGAGAGGTCCTACAATGAGCAGTTCTTC.

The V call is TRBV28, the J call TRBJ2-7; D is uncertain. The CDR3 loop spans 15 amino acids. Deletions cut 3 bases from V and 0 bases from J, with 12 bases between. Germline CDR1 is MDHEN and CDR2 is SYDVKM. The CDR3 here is CASSLVTTDSYEQYF. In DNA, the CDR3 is TGTGCCAGCAGTTTGGTTACGACGGACTCCTACGAGCAGTACTTC. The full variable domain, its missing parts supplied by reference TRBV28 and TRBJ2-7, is DVKVTQSSRYLVKRTGEKVFLECVQDMDHENMFWYRQDPGLGLRLIYFSYDVKMKEKGDIPEGYSVSREKKERFSLILESASTNQTSMYLCASSLVTTDSYEQYFGPGTRLTVT.

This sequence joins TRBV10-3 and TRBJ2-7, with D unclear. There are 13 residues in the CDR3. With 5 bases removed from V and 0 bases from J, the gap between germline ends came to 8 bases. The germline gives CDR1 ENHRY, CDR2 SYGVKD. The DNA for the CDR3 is TGTGCCATCAGTAAGGCCGTCTCCTACGAGCAGTACTTC. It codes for CAISKAVSYEQYF.

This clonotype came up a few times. CDR3 sequence: CSVEASGRRTDTQYF. Written as DNA, the CDR3 is TGCAGCGTTGAGGCTAGCGGGAGACGAACAGATACGCAGTATTTT. J is TRBJ2-3 and V is TRBV29-1, with 10 bases that match TRBD2. The CDR3 spans 15 residues. V shed 3 bases, J shed 3 bases, and the junction held 6 bases outside the gene matches. The germline V gene has CDR1 SQVTM and CDR2 ANQGSEA.